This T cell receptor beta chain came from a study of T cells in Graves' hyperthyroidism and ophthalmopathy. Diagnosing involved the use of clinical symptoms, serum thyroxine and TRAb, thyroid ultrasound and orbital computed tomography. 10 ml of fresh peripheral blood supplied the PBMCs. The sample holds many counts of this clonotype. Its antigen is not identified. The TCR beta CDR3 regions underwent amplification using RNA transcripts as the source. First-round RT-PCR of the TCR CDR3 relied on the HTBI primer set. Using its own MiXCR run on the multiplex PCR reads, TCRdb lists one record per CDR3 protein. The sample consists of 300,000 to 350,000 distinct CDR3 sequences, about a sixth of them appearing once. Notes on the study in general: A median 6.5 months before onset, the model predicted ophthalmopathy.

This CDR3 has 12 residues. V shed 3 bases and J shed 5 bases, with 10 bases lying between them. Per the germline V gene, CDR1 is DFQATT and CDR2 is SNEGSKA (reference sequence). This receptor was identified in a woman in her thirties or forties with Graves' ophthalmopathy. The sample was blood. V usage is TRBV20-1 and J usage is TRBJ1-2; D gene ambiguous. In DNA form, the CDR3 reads TGCAGTGCTAGGCTCACTACTTATGGCTACACCTTC. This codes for CSARLTTYGYTF.